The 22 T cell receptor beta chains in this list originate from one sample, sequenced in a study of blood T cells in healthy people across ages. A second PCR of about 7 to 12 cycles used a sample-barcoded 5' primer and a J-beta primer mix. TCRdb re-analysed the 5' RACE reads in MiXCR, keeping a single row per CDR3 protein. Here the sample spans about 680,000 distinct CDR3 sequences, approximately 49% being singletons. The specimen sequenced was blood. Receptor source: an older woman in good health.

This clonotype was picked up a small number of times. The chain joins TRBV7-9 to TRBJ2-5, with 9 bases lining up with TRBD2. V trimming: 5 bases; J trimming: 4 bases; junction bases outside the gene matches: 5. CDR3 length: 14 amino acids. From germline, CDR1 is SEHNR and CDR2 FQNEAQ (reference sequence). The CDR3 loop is CASSTSGRRETQYF. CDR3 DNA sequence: TGTGCCAGCAGCACCAGCGGGAGGCGAGAGACCCAGTACTTC.

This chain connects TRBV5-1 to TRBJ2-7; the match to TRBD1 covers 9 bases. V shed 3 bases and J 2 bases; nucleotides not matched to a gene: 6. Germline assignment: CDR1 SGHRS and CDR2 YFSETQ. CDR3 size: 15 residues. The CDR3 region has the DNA TGCGCCAGCAGCTCGAGGGACAGGGTCCCCTACGAGCAGTACTTC. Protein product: CASSSRDRVPYEQYF.

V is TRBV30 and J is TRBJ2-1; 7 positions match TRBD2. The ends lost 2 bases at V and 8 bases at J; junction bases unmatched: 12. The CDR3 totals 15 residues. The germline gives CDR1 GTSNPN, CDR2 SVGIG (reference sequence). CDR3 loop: CAWSRDGRSSDEQFF. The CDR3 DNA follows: TGTGCCTGGAGTAGAGACGGGAGGAGTAGCGATGAGCAGTTCTTC.

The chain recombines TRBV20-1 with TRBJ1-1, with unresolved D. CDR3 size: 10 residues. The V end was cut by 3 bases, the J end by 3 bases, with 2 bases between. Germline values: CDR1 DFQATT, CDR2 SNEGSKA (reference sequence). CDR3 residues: CSASHTEAFF. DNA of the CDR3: TGCAGTGCTAGTCACACTGAAGCTTTCTTT.

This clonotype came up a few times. The CDR3 nucleotides read TGTGCCAGCAGTTTTACTAGTGGCGAGCAGTACTTC. As protein: CASSFTSGEQYF. The rearrangement joins TRBV6-5 to TRBJ2-5, with D perhaps TRBD2 (5 bases). The J call may be faulty, since TRBJ2-7 better matches the DNA end. Germline V gives CDR1 MNHEY, CDR2 SVGAGI. The CDR3 is 12 amino acids.

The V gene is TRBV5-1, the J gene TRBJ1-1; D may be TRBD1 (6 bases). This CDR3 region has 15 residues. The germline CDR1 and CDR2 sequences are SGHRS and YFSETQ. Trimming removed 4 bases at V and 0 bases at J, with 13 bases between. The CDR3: CASSAGHSMNTEAFF. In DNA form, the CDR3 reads TGCGCCAGCAGCGCGGGACATTCAATGAACACTGAAGCTTTCTTT.

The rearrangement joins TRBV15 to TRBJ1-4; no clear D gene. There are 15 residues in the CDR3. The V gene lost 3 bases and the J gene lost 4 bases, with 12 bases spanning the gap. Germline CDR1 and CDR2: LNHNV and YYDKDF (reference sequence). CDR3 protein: CATSRAKAYNEKLFF. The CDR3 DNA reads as TGTGCCACCAGCAGGGCTAAGGCCTATAATGAAAAACTGTTTTTT.

The CDR3 is CASSLGSGKNIQYF. The CDR3 nucleotides read TGTGCCAGCAGTTTAGGGTCGGGCAAAAACATTCAGTACTTC. The chain combines TRBV12-3 or TRBV12-4 with TRBJ2-7, with unresolved D. The J call may be incorrect, as the DNA end agrees better with TRBJ2-4. The CDR3 totals 14 residues.

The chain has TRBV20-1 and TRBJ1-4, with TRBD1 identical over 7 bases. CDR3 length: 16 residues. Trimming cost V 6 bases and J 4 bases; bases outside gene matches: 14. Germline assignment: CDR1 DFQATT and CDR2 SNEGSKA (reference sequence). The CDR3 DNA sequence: TGCAGTGCCGGACCCCCTTGGGACAGCGATAATGAAAAACTGTTTTTT. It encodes CSAGPPWDSDNEKLFF.

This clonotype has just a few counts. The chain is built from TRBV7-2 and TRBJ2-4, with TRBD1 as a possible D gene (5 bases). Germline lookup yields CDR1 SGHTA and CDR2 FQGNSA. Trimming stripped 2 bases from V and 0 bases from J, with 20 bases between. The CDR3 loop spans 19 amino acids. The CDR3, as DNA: TGTGCCAGCAGCTTACTCGTCCAGGGAACGTCTACAGCCAAAAACATTCAGTACTTC. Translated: CASSLLVQGTSTAKNIQYF.

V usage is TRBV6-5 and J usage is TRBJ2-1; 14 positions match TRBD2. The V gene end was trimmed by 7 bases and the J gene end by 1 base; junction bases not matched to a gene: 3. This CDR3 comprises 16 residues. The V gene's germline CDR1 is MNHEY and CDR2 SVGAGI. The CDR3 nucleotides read TGTGCCAGCACCGGGACTAGCGGGAGTTCCTACAATGAGCAGTTCTTC. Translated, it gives CASTGTSGSSYNEQFF.

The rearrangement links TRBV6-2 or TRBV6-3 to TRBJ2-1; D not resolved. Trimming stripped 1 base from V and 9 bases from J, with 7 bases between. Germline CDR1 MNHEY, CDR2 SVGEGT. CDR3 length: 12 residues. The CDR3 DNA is TGTGCCAGCAGTTACTGGGAAGGTGAGCAGTTCTTC. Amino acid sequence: CASSYWEGEQFF.

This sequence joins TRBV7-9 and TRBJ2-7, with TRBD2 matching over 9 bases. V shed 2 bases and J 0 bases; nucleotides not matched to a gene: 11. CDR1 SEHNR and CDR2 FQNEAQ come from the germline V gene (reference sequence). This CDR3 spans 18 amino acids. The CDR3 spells CASSLFSGASGDSYEQYF. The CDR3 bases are TGTGCCAGCAGCTTATTTTCTGGGGCTAGCGGGGACTCCTACGAGCAGTACTTC. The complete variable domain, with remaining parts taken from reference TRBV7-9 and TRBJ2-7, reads DTGVSQNPRHKITKRGQNVTFRCDPISEHNRLYWYRQTLGQGPEFLTYFQNEAQLEKSRLLSDRFSAERPKGSFSTLEIQRTEQGDSAMYLCASSLFSGASGDSYEQYFGPGTRLTVT.

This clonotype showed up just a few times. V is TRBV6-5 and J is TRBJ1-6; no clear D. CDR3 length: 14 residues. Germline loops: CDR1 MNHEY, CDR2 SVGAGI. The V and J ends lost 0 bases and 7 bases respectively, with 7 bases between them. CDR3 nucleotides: TGTGCCAGCAGTTACTCGAACGGGAATTCACCCCTCCACTTT. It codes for CASSYSNGNSPLHF.

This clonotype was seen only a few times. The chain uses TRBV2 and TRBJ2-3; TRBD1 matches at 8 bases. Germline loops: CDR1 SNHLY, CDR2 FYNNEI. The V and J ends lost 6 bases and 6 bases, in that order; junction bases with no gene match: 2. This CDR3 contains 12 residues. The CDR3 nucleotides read TGTGCCAGCAGGCGACAGGGGGATACGCAGTATTTT. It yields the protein CASRRQGDTQYF.

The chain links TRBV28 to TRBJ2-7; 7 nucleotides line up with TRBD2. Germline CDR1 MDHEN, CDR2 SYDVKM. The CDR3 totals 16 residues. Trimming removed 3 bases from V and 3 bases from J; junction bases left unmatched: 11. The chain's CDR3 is CASSFPGGRARYEQYF. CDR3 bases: TGTGCCAGCAGTTTCCCTGGTGGGAGGGCCCGCTACGAGCAGTACTTC.

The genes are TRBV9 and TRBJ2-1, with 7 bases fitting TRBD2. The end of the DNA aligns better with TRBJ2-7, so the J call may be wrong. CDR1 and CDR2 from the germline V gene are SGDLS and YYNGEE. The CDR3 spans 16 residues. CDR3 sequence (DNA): TGTGCCAGCAGCGTAGCGAGCGGGATCTCCTACAATGAGCAGTACTTC. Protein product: CASSVASGISYNEQYF.

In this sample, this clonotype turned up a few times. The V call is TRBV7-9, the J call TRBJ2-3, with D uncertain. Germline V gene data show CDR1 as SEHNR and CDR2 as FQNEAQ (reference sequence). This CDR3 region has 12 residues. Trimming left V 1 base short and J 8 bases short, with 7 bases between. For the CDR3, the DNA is TGTGCCAGCAGCTTAGGAGACGTTACGCAGTATTTT. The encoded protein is CASSLGDVTQYF.

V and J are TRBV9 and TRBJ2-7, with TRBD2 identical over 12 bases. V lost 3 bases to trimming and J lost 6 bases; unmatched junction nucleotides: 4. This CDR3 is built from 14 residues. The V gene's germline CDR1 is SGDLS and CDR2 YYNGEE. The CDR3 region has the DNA TGTGCCAGCAGCGCGGGACTAGCGGGTTTCGAGCAGTACTTC. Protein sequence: CASSAGLAGFEQYF.

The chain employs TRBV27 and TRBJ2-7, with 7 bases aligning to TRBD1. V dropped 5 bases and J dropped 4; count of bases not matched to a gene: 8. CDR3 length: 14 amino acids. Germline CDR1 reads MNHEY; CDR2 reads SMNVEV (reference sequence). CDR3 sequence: CASSRLDREYEQYF. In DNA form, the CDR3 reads TGTGCCAGCAGTCGACTTGACAGGGAGTACGAGCAGTACTTC.

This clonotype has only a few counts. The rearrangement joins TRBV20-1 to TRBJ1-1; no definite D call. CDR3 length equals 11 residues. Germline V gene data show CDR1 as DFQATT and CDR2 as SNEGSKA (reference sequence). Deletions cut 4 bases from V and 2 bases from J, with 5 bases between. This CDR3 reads CSATPNTEAFF. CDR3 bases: TGCAGTGCTACACCCAACACTGAAGCTTTCTTT.

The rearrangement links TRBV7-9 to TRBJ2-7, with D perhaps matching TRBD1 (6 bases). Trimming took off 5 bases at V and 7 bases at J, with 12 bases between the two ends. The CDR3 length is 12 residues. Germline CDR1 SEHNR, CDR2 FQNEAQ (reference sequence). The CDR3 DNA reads TGTGCCAGCAGCCTTGACAGGTTAGAGCAGTACTTC. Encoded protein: CASSLDRLEQYF. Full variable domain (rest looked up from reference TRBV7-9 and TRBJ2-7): DTGVSQNPRHKITKRGQNVTFRCDPISEHNRLYWYRQTLGQGPEFLTYFQNEAQLEKSRLLSDRFSAERPKGSFSTLEIQRTEQGDSAMYLCASSLDRLEQYFGPGTRLTVT.